The 5 T cell receptor beta chains below come from one sample, sequenced in a study of blood T cell repertoires in COVID-19. Data came from immunoSEQ multiplex PCR; TCRdb stores just in-frame clones and leaves some out. The top ten clones hold around 3.6% of a sample with around 260,000 clones, 86% of them seen once. The sequenced sample was peripheral blood. The origin of the receptors is a young man with active or convalescent COVID-19.

This clone was counted once. V gene TRBV27 combines with J gene TRBJ1-2, with 9 bases fitting TRBD1. V gave up 5 bases and J gave up 7 bases; unmatched junction bases: 14. Germline V gives CDR1 MNHEY, CDR2 SMNVEV (reference sequence). The CDR3 covers 16 residues. The CDR3 DNA is TGTGCCAGCAGTCCAATTTCCGGGACAGGGAGTTTTGGCTACACCTTC. It specifies CASSPISGTGSFGYTF.

The CDR3 spells CASSPRGTGALSAYGYTF. The CDR3, as DNA: TGCGCCAGCAGCCCACGCGGGACAGGGGCTCTCTCGGCCTATGGCTACACCTTC. The chain carries TRBV5-1 and TRBJ1-2; 10 bases line up with TRBD1. CDR3 length: 18 residues. V was pared by 4 bases and J by 4 bases, with 16 bases of the junction left unmatched. Germline V gene data show CDR1 as SGHRS and CDR2 as YFSETQ.

The J gene is TRBJ2-2, the V gene TRBV7-3, with D uncertain. V lost 5 bases and J 3 bases, leaving 7 bases between the germline ends. Germline CDR1 reads SGHTA; CDR2 reads FQGTGA. CDR3 size: 13 residues. The CDR3 nucleotides are TGTGCCAGCAGCCCACAGTACACCGGGGAGCTGTTTTTT. Translation gives CASSPQYTGELFF.

The chain joins TRBV5-4 to TRBJ2-1, with TRBD2 matching 10 bases. This CDR3 has 15 residues. After removal of 5 bases from V and 4 bases from J, the junction contained 6 bases not matched to a gene. Looked up from germline, CDR1 is SGHNT and CDR2 is YYREEE (reference sequence). CDR3 amino acids: CASSPSGRGYNEQFF. The CDR3 region has the DNA TGTGCCAGCAGTCCTAGCGGGAGAGGATACAATGAGCAGTTCTTC.

The sample holds one count of this clone. This chain links TRBV4-2 with TRBJ1-1; 11 nucleotides align to TRBD1. The CDR3 has 16 residues. The germline CDR1 and CDR2 sequences are LGHNA and YNFKEQ. Losses at the gene ends were 3 bases for V and 0 bases for J; bases not matched to a gene: 3. This CDR3 is CASSHGQGAMNTEAFF. The CDR3 coding sequence is TGTGCCAGCAGCCATGGACAGGGGGCGATGAACACTGAAGCTTTCTTT.